One sample yielded the 18 T cell receptor beta chains listed below, sequenced in a study of T cells after yellow fever vaccination. Via MiXCR, TCRdb re-called the 5' RACE reads, giving one row per CDR3 protein. Of around 590,000 distinct CDR3 sequences listed, approximately 13% are singletons. The material sequenced was PBMCs, taken on the day of the yellow fever booster vaccination. Every receptor here comes from a man aged 30-40 years who received the YFV17D yellow fever vaccine.

This clonotype turned up a few times. The chain employs TRBV7-7 and TRBJ2-1; 9 positions agree with TRBD2. Trimming cost V 5 bases and J 6 bases; bases outside gene matches: 5. Germline V gene data show CDR1 as SSHAT and CDR2 as FNYEAQ (reference sequence). CDR3 length: 14 amino acids. The CDR3: CASSVSGSSNEQFF. In DNA form, the CDR3 reads TGTGCCAGCAGCGTTAGCGGGAGCAGCAATGAGCAGTTCTTC.

This clonotype was found many times. The CDR3 DNA reads as TGCGCCAGCAGCCAAGATATCGCAGGGGCCTACAATGAGCAGTTCTTC. Protein sequence: CASSQDIAGAYNEQFF. The chain has TRBV4-3 and TRBJ2-1; a weak D match, TRBD1 (6 bases). The CDR3 runs to 16 residues. Germline V gene sequence: CDR1 LGHNA, CDR2 YSLEER. The V gene lost 0 bases and the J gene lost 2 bases, with 11 bases spanning the gap.

This clonotype has only a few counts. V usage is TRBV7-2 and J usage is TRBJ1-2; D remains unclear. V was shortened by 0 bases and J by 0 bases, with 11 bases between the two germline ends. Germline CDR1 and CDR2: SGHTA and FQGNSA. CDR3 length equals 16 residues. In DNA, the CDR3 is TGTGCCAGCAGCTTAGCGAGTTGGATAGCTAACTATGGCTACACCTTC. It specifies CASSLASWIANYGYTF.

This clonotype has more than one count but fewer than ten. In DNA form, the CDR3 reads TGTGCCAGCAGTTACTCGTGGACACTCGATATTGGGAACACTGAAGCTTTCTTT. Its protein product is CASSYSWTLDIGNTEAFF. This rearrangement joins TRBV6-5 to TRBJ1-1, with D perhaps matching TRBD1 (5 bases). CDR1 is MNHEY, CDR2 SVGAGI, per germline. The V and J ends lost 0 bases and 1 base respectively, with 18 bases between them. The CDR3 loop spans 18 amino acids.

This clonotype has only a few counts. This sequence joins TRBV21-1 and TRBJ2-6. TRBV21-1 is given as a pseudogene. This CDR3 is built from 16 residues. Here the CDR3 reads CASSKGLQSGANVLTF. The DNA of the CDR3 is TGTGCCAGCAGCAAAGGGCTCCAGTCTGGGGCCAACGTCCTGACTTTC.

This clonotype appeared many times. This sequence joins TRBV10-3 and TRBJ1-1, with TRBD1 identical over 7 bases. CDR1 ENHRY and CDR2 SYGVKD come from the germline V gene. V lost 4 bases, J lost 0 bases, and 5 bases stayed unmatched. The CDR3 has 15 amino acids. The CDR3 sequence: CAISGTDRVNTEAFF. In nucleotides, the CDR3 is TGTGCCATCAGTGGGACCGACAGGGTGAACACTGAAGCTTTCTTT.

V and J are TRBV29-1 and TRBJ2-3; 8 positions agree with TRBD2. This CDR3 comprises 15 residues. CDR1 and CDR2 (germline): SQVTM, ANQGSEA. Trimming cost V 0 bases and J 4 bases; bases outside gene matches: 6. CDR3 region: CSVEDAGTRPDTQYF. CDR3 bases: TGCAGCGTTGAAGATGCCGGGACTAGACCAGATACGCAGTATTTT.

The chain combines TRBV5-1 with TRBJ2-2; 9 bases fit TRBD1. CDR3 length equals 17 residues. From germline, CDR1 is SGHRS and CDR2 YFSETQ. V trimming: 1 base; J trimming: 0 bases; junction bases outside the gene matches: 4. The DNA of the CDR3 is TGCGCCAGCAGCTTGATACAGGGGGCTCCGAACACCGGGGAGCTGTTTTTT. It specifies CASSLIQGAPNTGELFF.

The chain links TRBV7-2 to TRBJ2-7; D is perhaps TRBD1 (7 bases). The CDR3 runs to 14 residues. V was pared by 6 bases and J by 5 bases, with 17 bases between. The germline V gene encodes CDR1 SGHTA and CDR2 FQGNSA. CDR3 residues: CASSWRGRPHEQYF. The CDR3 DNA reads as TGTGCCAGCAGTTGGAGGGGGCGCCCCCACGAGCAGTACTTC.

In its sample, this clonotype was seen a few times. J is TRBJ2-7 and V is TRBV4-3; 7 bases map to TRBD2. Germline V CDR1 and CDR2: LGHNA, YSLEER. The V and J ends lost 4 bases and 7 bases, in that order; junction bases with no gene match: 13. This CDR3 has 15 amino acids. The CDR3 region is CASSPELALGVEQYF. In DNA form, the CDR3 reads TGCGCCAGCAGCCCCGAACTAGCGTTGGGGGTAGAGCAGTACTTC.

This clonotype was counted only a few times. The chain has TRBV10-3 and TRBJ1-1, with D perhaps matching TRBD1 (5 bases). The germline V and J ends were trimmed by 6 bases and 8 bases, with 13 bases remaining between them. The CDR3 has 12 amino acids. Per germline, CDR1 ENHRY and CDR2 SYGVKD. In DNA, the CDR3 is TGTGCCATCAGACCCTCCGGGGACGAAGCTTTCTTT. Amino acid sequence: CAIRPSGDEAFF.

Only a few counts were recorded for this clonotype. V gene TRBV21-1 combines with J gene TRBJ2-1; whether TRBD2, the table's D call, matches the DNA was not checked. TRBV21-1 is noted as a pseudogene. This CDR3 has 15 residues. CDR3 region: CASSEPGLAGPEQFF. CDR3 in DNA: TGTGCCAGCAGCGAGCCGGGACTAGCGGGACCTGAGCAGTTCTTC.

This clonotype was counted between two and nine times. The chain employs TRBV29-1 and TRBJ2-3; D not certain. CDR3 length: 11 residues. V was trimmed by 7 bases and J by 8 bases, leaving 13 bases between them. Germline V lookup: CDR1 SQVTM, CDR2 ANQGSEA. The CDR3 loop is CSAKKAGTQYF. CDR3 coding DNA: TGCAGCGCAAAGAAAGCCGGTACGCAGTATTTT.

The CDR3 sequence is CASSQAGSARDGTGELFF. The CDR3 DNA reads as TGCGCCAGCAGCCAAGCCGGGTCCGCGCGCGACGGGACCGGGGAGCTGTTTTTT. The chain uses TRBV4-3 and TRBJ2-2; no reliable D call. This CDR3 has 18 residues. The germline V gene has CDR1 LGHNA and CDR2 YSLEER. Trimming shortened V by 1 base and J by 5 bases, and 20 bases separated the two germline ends.

The rearrangement uses TRBV20-1 and TRBJ2-5; D remains unclear. The V end lost 0 bases, the J end lost 2 bases, and 7 bases lay between the germline ends. This CDR3 is 13 amino acids long. Germline V gene lookup returns CDR1 DFQATT and CDR2 SNEGSKA (reference sequence). The CDR3 sequence is CSAREQRQETQYF. The CDR3, as DNA: TGCAGTGCTAGAGAGCAGAGACAAGAGACCCAGTACTTC.

This chain joins TRBV5-1 and TRBJ2-3, with 13 bases fitting TRBD2. Trimming took 3 bases from V and 4 from J; bases not matched to a gene: 5. The CDR3 is made up of 16 amino acids. Germline V gene sequence: CDR1 SGHRS, CDR2 YFSETQ. The CDR3 sequence is CASSSGLAGVADTQYF. CDR3 DNA sequence: TGCGCCAGCAGCTCTGGACTAGCGGGAGTAGCAGATACGCAGTATTTT.

This sequence joins TRBV18 and TRBJ1-6; the D is unclear. V was pared by 4 bases and J by 10 bases, with 11 bases between. CDR3 length equals 13 residues. CDR1 and CDR2 (germline): KGHSH, LQKENI. CDR3 region: CASSQRAESPLHF. Here the CDR3 DNA reads TGTGCCAGCTCACAACGGGCGGAATCACCCCTCCACTTT.

This clonotype was observed a handful of times. This sequence joins TRBV19 and TRBJ2-5; the D call may be TRBD1 or TRBD2 (6 bases each). Germline V gene sequence: CDR1 LNHDA, CDR2 SQIVND (reference sequence). This CDR3 contains 14 residues. V lost 6 bases and J 7 bases, leaving 18 bases between the germline ends. CDR3 DNA sequence: TGTGCCAGTAGGGACAGATCCCCCGGGGGGACCCAGTACTTC. Amino acids: CASRDRSPGGTQYF.